This TCR beta chain stems from a study of shared clonotypes between healthy human individuals. Clones were sequenced by immunoSEQ multiplex PCR, and TCRdb holds only the in-frame ones, with some missing. The sample has about 1.5 million clones; approximately 98% are singletons. Trimming removed 3 bases at V and 0 bases at J, with 10 bases between. Germline-derived CDR1 and CDR2 are LNHDA and SQIVND (reference sequence). The CDR3 totals 15 residues. The sample comprised naive CD4+ T cells sorted from blood. This sample's subset: CD45RA+ positively selected. The chain combines TRBV19 with TRBJ2-3; D unresolved. The clonotype originates from a young man in good health. The CDR3 spells CASSILGGSTDTQYF. CDR3 nucleotides: TGTGCCAGTAGTATTTTGGGCGGAAGCACAGATACGCAGTATTTT.